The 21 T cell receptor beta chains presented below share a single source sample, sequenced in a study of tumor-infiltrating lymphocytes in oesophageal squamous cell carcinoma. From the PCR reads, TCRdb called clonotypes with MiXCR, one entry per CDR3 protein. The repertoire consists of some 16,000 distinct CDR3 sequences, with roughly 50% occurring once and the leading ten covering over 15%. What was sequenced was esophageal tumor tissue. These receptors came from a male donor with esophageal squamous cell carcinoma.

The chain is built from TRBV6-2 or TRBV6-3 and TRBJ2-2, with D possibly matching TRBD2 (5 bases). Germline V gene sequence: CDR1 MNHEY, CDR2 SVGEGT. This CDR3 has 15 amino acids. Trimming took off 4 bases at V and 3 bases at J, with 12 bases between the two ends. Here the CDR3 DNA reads TGTGCCAGCAGTTTGGGATTACTAGACACCGGGGAGCTGTTTTTT. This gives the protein CASSLGLLDTGELFF.

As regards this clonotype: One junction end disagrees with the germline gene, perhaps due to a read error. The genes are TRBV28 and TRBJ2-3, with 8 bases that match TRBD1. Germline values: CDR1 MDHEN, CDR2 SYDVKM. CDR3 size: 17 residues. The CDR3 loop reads CASSSTAGTGPPNEQYF. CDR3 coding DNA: TGTGCCAGCAGTTCCACCGCCGGGACAGGACCCCCTAACGAGCAGTACTTT.

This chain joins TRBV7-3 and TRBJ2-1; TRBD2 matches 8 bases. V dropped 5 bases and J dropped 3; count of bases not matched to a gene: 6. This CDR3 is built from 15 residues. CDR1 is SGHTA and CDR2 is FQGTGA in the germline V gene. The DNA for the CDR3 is TGTGCCAGCAGCCCACGACTAGCGTTCTACAATGAGCAGTTCTTC. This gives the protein CASSPRLAFYNEQFF.

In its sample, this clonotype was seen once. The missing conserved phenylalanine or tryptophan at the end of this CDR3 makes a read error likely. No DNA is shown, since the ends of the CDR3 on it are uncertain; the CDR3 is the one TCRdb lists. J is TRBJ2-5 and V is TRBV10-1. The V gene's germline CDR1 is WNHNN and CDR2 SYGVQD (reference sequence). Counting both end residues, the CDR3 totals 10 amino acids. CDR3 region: CASSGTSSIS.

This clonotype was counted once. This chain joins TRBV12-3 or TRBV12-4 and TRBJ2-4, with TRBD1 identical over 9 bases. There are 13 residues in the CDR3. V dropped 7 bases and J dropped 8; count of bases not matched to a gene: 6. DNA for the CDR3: TGTGCCAGCACTTGGGACAGGGCAGACATTCAGTACTTC. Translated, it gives CASTWDRADIQYF.

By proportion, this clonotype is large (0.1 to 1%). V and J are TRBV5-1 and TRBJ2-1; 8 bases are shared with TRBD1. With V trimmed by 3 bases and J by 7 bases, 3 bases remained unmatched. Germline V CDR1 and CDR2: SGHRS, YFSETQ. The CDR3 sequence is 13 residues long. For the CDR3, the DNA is TGCGCCAGCAGCTGGACAGGGTCGAATGAGCAGTTCTTC. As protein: CASSWTGSNEQFF.

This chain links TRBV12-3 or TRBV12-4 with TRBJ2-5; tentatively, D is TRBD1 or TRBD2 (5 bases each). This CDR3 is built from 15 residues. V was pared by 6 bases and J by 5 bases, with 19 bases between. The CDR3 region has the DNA TGTGCCAGCAGCCTCAGACACGGGGCTCAGGAGACCCAGTACTTC. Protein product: CASSLRHGAQETQYF.

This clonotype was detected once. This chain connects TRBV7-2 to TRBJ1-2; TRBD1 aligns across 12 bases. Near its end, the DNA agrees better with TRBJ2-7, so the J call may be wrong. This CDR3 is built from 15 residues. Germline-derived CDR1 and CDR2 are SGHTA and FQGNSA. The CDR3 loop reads CASSLAGTGGTEQYF. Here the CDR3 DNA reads TGTGCCAGCAGCTTAGCCGGGACAGGGGGCACCGAGCAGTACTTC.

The CDR3 protein is CASSLGSAYSYNEQFF. The CDR3 DNA reads as TGTGCCAGCAGCTTAGGATCGGCATATTCCTACAATGAGCAGTTCTTC. V gene TRBV7-6 combines with J gene TRBJ2-1; D gene uncertain. The CDR3 covers 16 residues. Germline V gene sequence: CDR1 SGHVS, CDR2 FNYEAQ. V gave up 1 base and J gave up 1 base, with 11 bases separating them.

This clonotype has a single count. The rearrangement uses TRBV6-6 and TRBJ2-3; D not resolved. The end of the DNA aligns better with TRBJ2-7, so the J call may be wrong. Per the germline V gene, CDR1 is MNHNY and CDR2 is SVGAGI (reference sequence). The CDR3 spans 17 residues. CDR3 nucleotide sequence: TGTGCCAGCAGTCCCGCTTATCGGGCCTCGGGTTCCTACGAGCAGTACTTC. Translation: CASSPAYRASGSYEQYF.

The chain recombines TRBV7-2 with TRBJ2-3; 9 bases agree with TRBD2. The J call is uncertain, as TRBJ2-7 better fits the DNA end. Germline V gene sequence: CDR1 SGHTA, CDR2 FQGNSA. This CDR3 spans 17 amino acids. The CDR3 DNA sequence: TGTGCCAGCAGCTTAGCGCCTAGCGGGACTGCCTACAATGAGCAGTACTTC. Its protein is CASSLAPSGTAYNEQYF.

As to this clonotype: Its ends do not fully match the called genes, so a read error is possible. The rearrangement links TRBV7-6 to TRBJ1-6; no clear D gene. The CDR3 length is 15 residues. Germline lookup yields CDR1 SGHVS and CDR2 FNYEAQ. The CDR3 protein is CASSLGKTVYNEQYF. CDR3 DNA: TGTGCCAGCAGCTTAGGGAAGACGGTGTACAATGAGCAGTACTTT. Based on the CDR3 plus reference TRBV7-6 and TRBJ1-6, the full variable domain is GAGVSQSPRYKVTKRGQDVALRCDPISGHVSLYWYRQALGQGPEFLTYFNYEAQQDKSGLPNDRFSAERPEGSISTLTIQRTEQRDSAMYRCASSLGKTVYNEQYFGNGTRLTVT.

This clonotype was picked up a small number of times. The CDR3 DNA is TGTGCCAGCAGCTTAGGGCCGACAGGTAGCTACGAGCAGTACTTC. It yields the protein CASSLGPTGSYEQYF. The chain is built from TRBV11-2 and TRBJ2-7; D might be TRBD1 (6 bases). Germline V gene sequence: CDR1 SGHAT, CDR2 FQNNGV. CDR3 length: 15 amino acids. V shed 1 base and J shed 3 bases, with 13 bases lying between them.

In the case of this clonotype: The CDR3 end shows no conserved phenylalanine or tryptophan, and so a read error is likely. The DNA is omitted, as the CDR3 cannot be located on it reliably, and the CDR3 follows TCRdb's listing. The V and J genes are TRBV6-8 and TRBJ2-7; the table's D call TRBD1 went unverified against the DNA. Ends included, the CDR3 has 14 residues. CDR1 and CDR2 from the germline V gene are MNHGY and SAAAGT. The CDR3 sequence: CASEGGLGGYTFGS.

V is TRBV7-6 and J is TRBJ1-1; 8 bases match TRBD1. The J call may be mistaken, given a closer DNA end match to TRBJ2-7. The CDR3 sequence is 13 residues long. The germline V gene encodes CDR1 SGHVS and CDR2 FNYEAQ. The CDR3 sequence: CASRRQGYNEQYF. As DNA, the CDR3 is TGTGCCAGCAGACGACAGGGGTACAATGAGCAGTACTTC.

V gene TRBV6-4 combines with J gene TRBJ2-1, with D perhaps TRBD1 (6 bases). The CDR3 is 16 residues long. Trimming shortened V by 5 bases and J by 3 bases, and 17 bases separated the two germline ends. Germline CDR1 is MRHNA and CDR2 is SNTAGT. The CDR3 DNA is TGTGCCAGCAGTTATACAGGGCGTGGATACTACAATGAGCAGTTCTTC. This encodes CASSYTGRGYYNEQFF.

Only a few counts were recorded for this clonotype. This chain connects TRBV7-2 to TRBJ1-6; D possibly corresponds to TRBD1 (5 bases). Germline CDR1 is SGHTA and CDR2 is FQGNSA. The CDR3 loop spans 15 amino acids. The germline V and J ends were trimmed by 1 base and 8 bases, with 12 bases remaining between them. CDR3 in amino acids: CASSLVPGSDSPLHF. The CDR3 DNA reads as TGTGCCAGCAGCTTAGTTCCAGGGAGTGATTCACCCCTCCACTTT.

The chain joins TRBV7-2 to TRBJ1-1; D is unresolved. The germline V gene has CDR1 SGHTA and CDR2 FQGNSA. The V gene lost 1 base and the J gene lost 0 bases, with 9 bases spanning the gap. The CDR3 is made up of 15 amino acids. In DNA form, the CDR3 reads TGTGCCAGCAGCTTAGTCGGGTGGATGAACACTGAAGCTTTCTTT. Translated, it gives CASSLVGWMNTEAFF.

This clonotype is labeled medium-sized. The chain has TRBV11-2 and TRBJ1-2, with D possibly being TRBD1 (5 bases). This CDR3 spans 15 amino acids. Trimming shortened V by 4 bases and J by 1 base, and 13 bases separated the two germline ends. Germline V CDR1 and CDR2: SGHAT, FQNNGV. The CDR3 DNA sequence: TGTGCCAGCAGCTCCACGGGGGGGTTTAACTATGGCTACACCTTC. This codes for CASSSTGGFNYGYTF.

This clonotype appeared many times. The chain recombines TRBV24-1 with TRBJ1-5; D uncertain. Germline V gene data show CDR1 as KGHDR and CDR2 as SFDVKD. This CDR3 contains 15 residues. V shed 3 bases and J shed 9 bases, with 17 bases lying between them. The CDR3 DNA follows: TGTGCCACCAGTGATGGCCAAGGATTCAAAGGGCCCCAGCATTTT. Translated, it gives CATSDGQGFKGPQHF.

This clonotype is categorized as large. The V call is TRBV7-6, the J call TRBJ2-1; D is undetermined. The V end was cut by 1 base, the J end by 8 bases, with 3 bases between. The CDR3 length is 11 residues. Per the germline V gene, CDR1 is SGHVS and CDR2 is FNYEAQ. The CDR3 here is CASSLVDEQFF. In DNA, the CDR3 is TGTGCCAGCAGCTTAGTCGATGAGCAGTTCTTC.